This TCR beta chain stems from a study of T-cell reconstitution after alpha-beta-depleted transplantation in children. During its preparation, the TCRbeta library received unique molecular identifiers. In TCRdb, the PCR reads were re-called with MiXCR into one record per CDR3 protein. This sample has roughly 220,000 distinct CDR3 sequences, with around 12% found just once. V lost 2 bases and J lost 1; bases outside the gene matches: 4. CDR1 is SGHRS, CDR2 YFSETQ, per germline. This CDR3 spans 15 amino acids. Many counts were recorded for this clonotype. Sequencing was performed on PBMCs from the stem cell graft donor, taken from the stem cell graft. The gene calls are TRBV5-1 and TRBJ1-1; 8 bases are shared with TRBD1. This sequence was found in a human donor who donated a stem cell graft to a child with acute lymphoblastic leukemia. The CDR3: CASSLQGGTNTEAFF. DNA for the CDR3: TGCGCCAGCAGCTTACAGGGGGGTACGAACACTGAAGCTTTCTTT.